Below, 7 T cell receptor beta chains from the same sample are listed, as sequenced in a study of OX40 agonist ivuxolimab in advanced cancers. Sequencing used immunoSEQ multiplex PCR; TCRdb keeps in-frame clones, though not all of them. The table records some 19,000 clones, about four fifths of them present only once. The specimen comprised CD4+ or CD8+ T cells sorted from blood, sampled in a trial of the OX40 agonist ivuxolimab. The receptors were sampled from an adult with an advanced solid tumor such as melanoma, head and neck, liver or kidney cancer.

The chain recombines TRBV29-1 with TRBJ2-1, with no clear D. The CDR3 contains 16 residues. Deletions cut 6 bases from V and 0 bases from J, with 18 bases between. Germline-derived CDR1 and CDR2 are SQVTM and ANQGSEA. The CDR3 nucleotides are TGCAGCGTAGAAATACACGGCCCCAGCTCCTACAATGAGCAGTTCTTC. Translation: CSVEIHGPSSYNEQFF.

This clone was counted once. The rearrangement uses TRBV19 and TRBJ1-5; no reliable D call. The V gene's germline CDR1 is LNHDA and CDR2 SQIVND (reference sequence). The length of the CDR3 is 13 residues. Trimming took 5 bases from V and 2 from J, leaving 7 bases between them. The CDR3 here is CASSHGGNQPQHF. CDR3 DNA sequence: TGTGCCAGTAGTCATGGGGGCAATCAGCCCCAGCATTTT. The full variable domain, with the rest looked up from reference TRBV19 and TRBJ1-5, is DGGITQSPKYLFRKEGQNVTLSCEQNLNHDAMYWYRQDPGQGLRLIYYSQIVNDFQKGDIAEGYSVSREKKESFPLTVTSAQKNPTAFYLCASSHGGNQPQHFGDGTRLSIL.

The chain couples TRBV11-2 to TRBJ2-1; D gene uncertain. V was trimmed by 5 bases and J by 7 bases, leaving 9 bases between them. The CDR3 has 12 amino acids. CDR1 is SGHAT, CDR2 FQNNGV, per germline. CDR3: CASSPIGNEQFF. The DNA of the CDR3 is TGTGCCAGCAGCCCCATAGGGAATGAGCAGTTCTTC.

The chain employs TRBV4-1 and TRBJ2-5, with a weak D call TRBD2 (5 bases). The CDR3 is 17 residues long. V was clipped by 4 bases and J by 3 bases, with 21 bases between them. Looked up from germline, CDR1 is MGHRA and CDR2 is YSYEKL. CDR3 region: CASSPKWERTSEETQYF. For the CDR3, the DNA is TGCGCCAGCAGCCCAAAGTGGGAGCGGACCTCGGAAGAGACCCAGTACTTC.

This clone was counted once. In DNA, the CDR3 is TGTGCCAGCAGCTTGGATGGACAGGGCGCATATACGCAGTATTTT. This translates into CASSLDGQGAYTQYF. The J gene is TRBJ2-3, the V gene TRBV5-6; TRBD1 matches at 8 bases. Germline trimming cut 0 bases from V and 7 bases from J; bases unmatched to any gene: 7. CDR3 size: 15 residues. In germline, CDR1 is SGHDT, CDR2 YYEEEE.

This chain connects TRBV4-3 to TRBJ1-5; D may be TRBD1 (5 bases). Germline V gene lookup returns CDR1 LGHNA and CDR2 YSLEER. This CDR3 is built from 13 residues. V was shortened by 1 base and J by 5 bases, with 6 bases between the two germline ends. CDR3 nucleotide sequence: TGCGCCAGCAGCCAAGGGGGGGATCAGCCCCAGCATTTT. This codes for CASSQGGDQPQHF.

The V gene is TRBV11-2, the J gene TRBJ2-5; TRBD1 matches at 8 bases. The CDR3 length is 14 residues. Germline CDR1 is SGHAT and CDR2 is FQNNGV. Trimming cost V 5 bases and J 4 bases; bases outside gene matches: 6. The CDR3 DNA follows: TGTGCCAGCAGCCGACGGACAGGGCCAGAGACCCAGTACTTC. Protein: CASSRRTGPETQYF.